This TCR beta chain was obtained from a study of yellow fever vaccine responses in identical twins. A single record per CDR3 protein comes from TCRdb applying MiXCR to the RT-PCR reads. This repertoire shows about 16,000 distinct CDR3 sequences, about four fifths found once; its top ten account for about 1.7%. This CDR3 spans 12 amino acids. Between the trimmed V and J ends, which lost 0 bases and 9 bases, there was a span of 4 bases. Germline V gene data show CDR1 as SGDLS and CDR2 as YYNGEE. The V call is TRBV9, the J call TRBJ1-6, with no clear D. The receptor's source is a woman younger than 35 who received the yellow fever vaccine. The sequenced sample was T cells from blood (PBMCs), unsorted or a sorted subset (not recorded which), obtained before or after yellow fever vaccination (not recorded which). The CDR3 DNA is TGTGCCAGCAGCGTAGTGGGTTCACCCCTCCACTTT. It encodes CASSVVGSPLHF. The full variable domain, completed using reference TRBV9 and TRBJ1-6, is DSGVTQTPKHLITATGQRVTLRCSPRSGDLSVYWYQQSLDQGLQFLIQYYNGEERAKGNILERFSAQQFPDLHSELNLSSLELGDSALYFCASSVVGSPLHFGNGTRLTVT.